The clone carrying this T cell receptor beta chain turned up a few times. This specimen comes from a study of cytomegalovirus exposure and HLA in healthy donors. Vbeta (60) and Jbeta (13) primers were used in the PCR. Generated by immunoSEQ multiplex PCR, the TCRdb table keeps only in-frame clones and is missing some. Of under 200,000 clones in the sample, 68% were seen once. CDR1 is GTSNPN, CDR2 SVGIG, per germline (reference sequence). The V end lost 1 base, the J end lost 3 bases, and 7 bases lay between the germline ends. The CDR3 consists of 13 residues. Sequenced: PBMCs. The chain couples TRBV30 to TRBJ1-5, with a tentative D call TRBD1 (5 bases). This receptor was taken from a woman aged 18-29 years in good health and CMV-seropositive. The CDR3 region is CAWSGQFNQPQHF. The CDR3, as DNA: TGTGCCTGGAGTGGACAGTTCAATCAGCCCCAGCATTTT.